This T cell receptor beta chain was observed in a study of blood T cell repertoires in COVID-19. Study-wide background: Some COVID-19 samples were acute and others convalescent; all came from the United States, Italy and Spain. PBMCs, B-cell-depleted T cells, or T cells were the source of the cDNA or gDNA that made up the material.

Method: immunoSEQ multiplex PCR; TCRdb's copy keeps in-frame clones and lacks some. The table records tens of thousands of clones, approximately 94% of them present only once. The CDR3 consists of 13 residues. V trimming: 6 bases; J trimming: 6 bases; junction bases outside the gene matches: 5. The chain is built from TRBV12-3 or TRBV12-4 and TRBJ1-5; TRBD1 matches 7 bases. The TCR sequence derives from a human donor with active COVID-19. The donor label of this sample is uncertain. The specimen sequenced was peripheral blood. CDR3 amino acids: CASSRQGAQPQHF. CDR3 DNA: TGTGCCAGCAGCCGACAGGGCGCTCAGCCCCAGCATTTT.